Included here is one T cell receptor beta chain sequence, with context. Its cognate antigen is unknown. One junction end does not reproduce the germline sequence, and a read error may be involved. The library came from three nested PCR rounds adapted from ARM-PCR protocols. Each CDR3 protein gets one entry after TCRdb re-called the multiplex PCR reads with MiXCR. The top ten hold approximately 25% of the sample, which has around 200,000 distinct CDR3 sequences, 60% to 75% seen once. The template was RNA from unsorted bulk tissue. Newly diagnosed lung cancer patients had thoracic surgery in China, August–November 2014, without prior chemotherapy. These data come from a study of tumor and adjacent non-tumor tissue in lung cancer. The study's findings and limits: TCR diversity was significantly greater in tumor than normal lung tissue. Top 100 clones took a larger repertoire share in normal lung.

This CDR3 has 15 amino acids. Per germline, CDR1 SGHNT and CDR2 YENEEA. The clonotype was recovered from a man in his sixties with non-small cell lung cancer. Specimen: lung tumor tissue. The genes are TRBV11-3 and TRBJ2-5; 8 nucleotides line up with TRBD2. The CDR3 DNA is TGCGCCAGCAGCTTCGGGGGGGCGAGGCAAGAGACCCAGTACTTC. Its protein is CASSFGGARQETQYF.